These 9 T cell receptor beta chains originate from one sample sequenced in a study of blood T cells in healthy people across ages. Next came a second PCR, run for roughly 6 to 11 cycles, which used a sample-barcoded 5' primer along with a J-beta primer mix. A single record per CDR3 protein comes from TCRdb applying MiXCR to the 5' RACE reads. The data show around 1,500,000 distinct CDR3 sequences, with under 30% seen just once and roughly 8% held by the top ten. The sequenced sample was blood. The receptor set was obtained from a woman aged 25 to 39 in good health.

This chain connects TRBV10-1 to TRBJ2-3; D perhaps matches TRBD2 (7 bases). Trimming removed 0 bases from V and 2 bases from J, with 21 bases in between. Looked up from germline, CDR1 is WNHNN and CDR2 is SYGVQD (reference sequence). There are 19 residues in the CDR3. The CDR3, as DNA: TGCGCCAGCAGTGAGTCGAGGCTTCGGGGAGGGGGAATCACAGATACGCAGTATTTT. It yields the protein CASSESRLRGGGITDTQYF.

The DNA of the CDR3 is TGTGCCAGCAGTCCCCAGAGCCACACTGAAGCTTTCTTT. Its translation: CASSPQSHTEAFF. This chain links TRBV28 with TRBJ1-1, with no clear D. The germline gives CDR1 MDHEN, CDR2 SYDVKM. This CDR3 is built from 13 residues. V lost 5 bases, J lost 3 bases, and 10 bases lay in between. The complete variable domain, with remaining parts taken from reference TRBV28 and TRBJ1-1, reads DVKVTQSSRYLVKRTGEKVFLECVQDMDHENMFWYRQDPGLGLRLIYFSYDVKMKEKGDIPEGYSVSREKKERFSLILESASTNQTSMYLCASSPQSHTEAFFGQGTRLTVV.

This clonotype was seen ten or more times. This chain links TRBV7-6 with TRBJ2-5; 11 bases are a match to TRBD2. CDR3 length: 16 residues. The germline V gene has CDR1 SGHVS and CDR2 FNYEAQ. V lost 4 bases and J lost 4; bases outside the gene matches: 8. The CDR3 region is CASSYGTSGSGETQYF. CDR3 bases: TGTGCCAGCAGCTACGGGACTAGCGGCTCCGGAGAGACCCAGTACTTC.

In its sample, this clonotype was seen a few times. The V call is TRBV4-1, the J call TRBJ1-2; D gene ambiguous. Germline lookup yields CDR1 MGHRA and CDR2 YSYEKL. The CDR3 loop spans 14 amino acids. Deletions cut 4 bases from V and 4 bases from J, with 13 bases between. The CDR3 DNA reads as TGCGCCAGCAGCCCCCCCGCCACCGTCTATGGCTACACCTTC. This translates into CASSPPATVYGYTF.

This clonotype appeared many times. The chain recombines TRBV29-1 with TRBJ1-5; 8 bases agree with TRBD1. Losses at the gene ends were 7 bases for V and 1 base for J; bases not matched to a gene: 6. CDR3 size: 14 residues. Per germline, CDR1 SQVTM and CDR2 ANQGSEA. As DNA, the CDR3 is TGCAGCGCCCTGGACAGGGACAGCAATCAGCCCCAGCATTTT. It yields the protein CSALDRDSNQPQHF.

This clonotype came up a few times. J is TRBJ1-1 and V is TRBV5-1, with 9 bases that match TRBD1. Trimming cost V 5 bases and J 10 bases; bases outside gene matches: 6. Germline assignment: CDR1 SGHRS and CDR2 YFSETQ. The CDR3 is made up of 12 amino acids. This chain's CDR3 is CASRRTGAGAFF. CDR3 bases: TGCGCCAGCAGGCGGACAGGGGCAGGAGCTTTCTTT.

This chain joins TRBV5-6 and TRBJ2-1; the D is unclear. Between the trimmed V and J ends, which lost 3 bases and 9 bases, there was a span of 10 bases. Germline lookup yields CDR1 SGHDT and CDR2 YYEEEE. The CDR3 is made up of 12 amino acids. CDR3 in DNA: TGTGCCAGCAGCTGGGGTCTTGGTGAGCAGTTCTTC. It codes for CASSWGLGEQFF.

For the CDR3, the DNA is TGTGCCTCCGGGGTTCCGGGCTCCACCTACGAGCAGTACTTC. This encodes CASGVPGSTYEQYF. The chain employs TRBV7-9 and TRBJ2-7, with D possibly being TRBD2 (5 bases). Germline values: CDR1 SEHNR, CDR2 FQNEAQ (reference sequence). The V and J ends lost 11 bases and 2 bases respectively, with 19 bases between them. The CDR3 spans 14 residues.

V gene TRBV18 combines with J gene TRBJ1-2; TRBD1 might be the D (5 bases). Looked up from germline, CDR1 is KGHSH and CDR2 is LQKENI. Trimming stripped 2 bases from V and 5 bases from J, with 9 bases between. This CDR3 is built from 13 residues. CDR3 in DNA: TGTGCCAGCTCACCAGACAGTGCTTATGGCTACACCTTC. This sequence encodes CASSPDSAYGYTF.